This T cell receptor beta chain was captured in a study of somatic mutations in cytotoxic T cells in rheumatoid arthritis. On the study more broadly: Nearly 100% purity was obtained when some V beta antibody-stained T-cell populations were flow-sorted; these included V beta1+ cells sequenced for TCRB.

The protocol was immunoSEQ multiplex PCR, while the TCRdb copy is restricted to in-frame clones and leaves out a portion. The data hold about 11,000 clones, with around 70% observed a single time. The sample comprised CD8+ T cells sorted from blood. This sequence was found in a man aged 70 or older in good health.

CDR3 sequence reads: CASSPSRGLNTEAFF. The CDR3 nucleotides are TGTGCCAGCAGCCCTTCTCGGGGCTTGAACACTGAAGCTTTCTTT. The V and J genes are TRBV11-2 and TRBJ1-1; D is perhaps TRBD1 (5 bases). With 5 bases removed from V and 0 bases from J, the gap between germline ends came to 13 bases. This CDR3 has 15 residues. CDR1 is SGHAT and CDR2 is FQNNGV in the germline V gene.